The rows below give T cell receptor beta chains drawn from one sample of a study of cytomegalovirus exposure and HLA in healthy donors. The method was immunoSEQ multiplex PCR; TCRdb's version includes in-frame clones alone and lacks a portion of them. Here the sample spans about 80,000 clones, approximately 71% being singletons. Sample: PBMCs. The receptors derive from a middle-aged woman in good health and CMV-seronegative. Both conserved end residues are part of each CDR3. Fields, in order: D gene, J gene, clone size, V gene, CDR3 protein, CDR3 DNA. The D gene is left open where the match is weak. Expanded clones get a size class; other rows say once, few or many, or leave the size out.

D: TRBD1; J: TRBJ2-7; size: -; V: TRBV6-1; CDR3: CASRPRGPGSEQYF; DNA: TGTGCCAGCAGACCCAGGGGGCCCGGTAGCGAGCAGTACTTC
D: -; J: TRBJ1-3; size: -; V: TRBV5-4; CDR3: CASSLAGSDSSGNTIYF; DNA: TGTGCCAGCAGCTTGGCAGGGTCGGACAGCTCTGGAAACACCATATATTTT
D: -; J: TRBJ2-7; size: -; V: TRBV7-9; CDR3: CASSLTVPISEQYF; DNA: TGTGCCAGCAGCCTGACAGTACCTATTTCCGAGCAGTACTTC
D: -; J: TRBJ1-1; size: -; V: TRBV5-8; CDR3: CASSFVSQAGPYTEAFF; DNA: TGTGCCAGCAGCTTTGTAAGCCAAGCGGGTCCGTACACTGAAGCTTTCTTT
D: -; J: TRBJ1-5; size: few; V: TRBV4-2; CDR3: CASSQVSLEGNQPQHF; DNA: TGTGCCAGCAGCCAAGTATCCCTCGAGGGCAATCAGCCCCAGCATTTT
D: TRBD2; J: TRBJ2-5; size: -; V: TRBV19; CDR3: CASSTSAQETQYF; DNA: TGTGCCAGTAGCACTAGCGCTCAAGAGACCCAGTACTTC
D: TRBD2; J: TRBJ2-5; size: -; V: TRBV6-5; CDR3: CASSPGGEEQYF; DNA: TGTGCCAGCAGTCCGGGGGGGGAGGAGCAGTACTTC
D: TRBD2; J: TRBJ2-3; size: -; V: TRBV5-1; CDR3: CASSLRTSGGSDTQYF; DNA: TGCGCCAGCAGCTTGCGGACTAGCGGGGGCTCAGATACGCAGTATTTT
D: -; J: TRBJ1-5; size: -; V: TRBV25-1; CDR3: CASSEYYPGLLHF; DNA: TGTGCCAGCAGTGAATATTACCCAGGTTTGTTGCATTTT
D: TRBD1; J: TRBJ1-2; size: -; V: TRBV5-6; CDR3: CASSRTGTGNGYTF; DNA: TGTGCCAGCAGCCGAACCGGGACAGGGAACGGCTACACCTTC
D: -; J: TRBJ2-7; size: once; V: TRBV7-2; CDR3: CASSPRQHSSYEQYF; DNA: TGTGCCAGCAGCCCCCGACAGCATAGCTCCTACGAGCAGTACTTC
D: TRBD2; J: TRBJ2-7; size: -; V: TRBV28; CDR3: CASPPGGLAGGPYEQYF; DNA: TGTGCCAGCCCGCCTGGGGGACTAGCGGGAGGGCCGTACGAGCAGTACTTC
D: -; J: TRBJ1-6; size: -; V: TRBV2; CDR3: CASRGTAQGSPLHF; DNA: TGTGCCAGCAGGGGAACAGCGCAGGGTTCACCCCTCCACTTT
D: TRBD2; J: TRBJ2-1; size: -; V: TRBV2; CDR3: CASSLAGGTGNEQFF; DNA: TGTGCCAGCAGTCTAGCGGGAGGAACCGGCAATGAGCAGTTCTTC
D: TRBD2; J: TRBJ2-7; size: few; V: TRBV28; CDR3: CASSQLTGLAGGPHEQYF; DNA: TGTGCCAGCAGTCAACTAACGGGACTAGCGGGAGGGCCCCACGAGCAGTACTTC
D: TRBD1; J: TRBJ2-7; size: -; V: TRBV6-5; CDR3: CASSTGTGSGQYF; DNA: TGTGCCAGCAGTACCGGGACAGGCTCTGGGCAGTACTTC
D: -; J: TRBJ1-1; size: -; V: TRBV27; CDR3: CASSLLSTGGGLGTEAFF; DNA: TGTGCCAGCAGTTTACTCTCTACGGGAGGGGGATTGGGCACTGAAGCTTTCTTT
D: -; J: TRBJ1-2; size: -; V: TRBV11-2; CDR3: CASSLTETNYGYTF; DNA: TGTGCCAGCAGCTTAACAGAGACTAACTATGGCTACACCTTC
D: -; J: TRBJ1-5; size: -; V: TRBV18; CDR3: CASSPLEDQPQHF; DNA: TGTGCCAGCTCACCACTAGAAGATCAGCCCCAGCATTTT
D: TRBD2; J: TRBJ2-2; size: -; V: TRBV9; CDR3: CASRTSAKNGELFF; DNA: TGTGCCAGCAGGACTAGCGCAAAAAACGGGGAGCTGTTTTTT
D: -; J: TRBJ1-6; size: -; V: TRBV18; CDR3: CASSDRHDSLNSPLHF; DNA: TGTGCCAGCTCAGACAGACATGACAGCCTTAATTCACCCCTCCACTTT
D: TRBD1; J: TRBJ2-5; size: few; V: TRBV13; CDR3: CASSISGQGETQYF; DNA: TGTGCCAGCAGCATATCCGGACAGGGAGAGACCCAGTACTTC
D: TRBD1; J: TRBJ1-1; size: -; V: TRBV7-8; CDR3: CASSLTGTTEAFF; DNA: TGTGCCAGCAGCTTGACAGGGACCACTGAAGCTTTCTTT
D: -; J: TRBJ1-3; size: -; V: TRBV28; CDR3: CASSRRQFRSGNTIYF; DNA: TGTGCCAGCAGCCGAAGACAGTTCCGCTCTGGAAATACCATATATTTT
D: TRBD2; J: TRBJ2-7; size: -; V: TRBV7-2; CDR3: CASSLGPLAGAGYEQYF; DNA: TGTGCCAGCAGCTTAGGTCCTCTAGCGGGAGCGGGGTACGAGCAGTACTTC
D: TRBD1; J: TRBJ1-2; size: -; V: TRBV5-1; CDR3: CASSWGQFSGYGYTF; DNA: TGCGCCAGCAGCTGGGGACAGTTTTCAGGGTATGGCTACACCTTC